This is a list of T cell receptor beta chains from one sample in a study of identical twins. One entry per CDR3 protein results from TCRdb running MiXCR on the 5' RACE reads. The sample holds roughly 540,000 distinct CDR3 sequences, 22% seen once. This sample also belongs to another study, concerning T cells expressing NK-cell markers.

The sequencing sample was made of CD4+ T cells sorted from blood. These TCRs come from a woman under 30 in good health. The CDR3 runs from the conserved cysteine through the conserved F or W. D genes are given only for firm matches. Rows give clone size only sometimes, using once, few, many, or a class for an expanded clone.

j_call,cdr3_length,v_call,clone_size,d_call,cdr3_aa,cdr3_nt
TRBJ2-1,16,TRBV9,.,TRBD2,CASSVSGGSFYNEQFF,TGTGCCAGCAGCGTATCCGGCGGGAGCTTCTACAATGAGCAGTTCTTC
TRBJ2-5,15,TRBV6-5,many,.,CASSYSWTSGETQYF,TGTGCCAGCAGTTACTCGTGGACCTCCGGGGAGACCCAGTACTTC
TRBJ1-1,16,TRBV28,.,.,CASHHLTGRGATEAFF,TGTGCCAGCCATCACCTCACAGGGAGGGGAGCCACTGAAGCTTTCTTT
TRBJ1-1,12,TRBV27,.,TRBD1,CASRDRATEAFF,TGTGCCAGCAGGGACAGGGCCACTGAAGCTTTCTTT
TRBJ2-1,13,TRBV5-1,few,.,CASSFGGPVEQFF,TGCGCCAGCAGCTTTGGGGGGCCGGTTGAGCAGTTCTTC
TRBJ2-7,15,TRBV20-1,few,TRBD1,CSARPGGTGGYEQYF,TGCAGTGCTAGACCCGGCGGGACAGGGGGTTACGAGCAGTACTTC
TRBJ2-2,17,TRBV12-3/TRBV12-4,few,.,CASSPVRASSGTGELFF,TGTGCCAGCAGCCCAGTTCGGGCCTCTTCGGGCACCGGGGAGCTGTTTTTT
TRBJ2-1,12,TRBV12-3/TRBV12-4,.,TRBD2,CASGLAGVEQFF,TGTGCCAGCGGCCTAGCGGGAGTTGAGCAGTTCTTC
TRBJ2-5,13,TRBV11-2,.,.,CASRKSDQETQYF,TGTGCCAGCAGGAAATCGGACCAAGAGACCCAGTACTTC
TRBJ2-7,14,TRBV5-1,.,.,CASSHLGGNDEQYF,TGCGCCAGCAGCCACCTCGGGGGTAACGACGAGCAGTACTTC
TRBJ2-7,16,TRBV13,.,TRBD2,CASSLRGREGVYEQYF,TGTGCCAGCAGCCTCCGTGGGAGGGAGGGTGTGTACGAGCAGTACTTC
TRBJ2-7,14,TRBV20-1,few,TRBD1,CSARTGTGRHEQYF,TGCAGTGCAAGAACCGGGACAGGGCGCCACGAGCAGTACTTC
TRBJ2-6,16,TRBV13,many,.,CASSKNSGSGANVLTF,TGTGCCAGCAGCAAAAACAGTGGCAGTGGGGCCAACGTCCTGACTTTC
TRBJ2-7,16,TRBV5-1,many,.,CASSLEAGVVSYEQYF,TGCGCCAGCAGCTTGGAAGCAGGGGTTGTCTCCTACGAGCAGTACTTC
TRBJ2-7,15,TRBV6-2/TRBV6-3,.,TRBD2,CASRKSGLAGGEQYF,TGTGCCAGCAGAAAGTCGGGACTAGCGGGAGGCGAGCAGTACTTC
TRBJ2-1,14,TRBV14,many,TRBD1,CASSFRTGIGEQFF,TGTGCCAGCAGCTTTCGGACAGGAATCGGTGAGCAGTTCTTC
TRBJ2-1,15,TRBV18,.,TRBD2,CASSHTSGSHNEQFF,TGTGCCAGCTCACATACTAGCGGGTCCCACAATGAGCAGTTCTTC
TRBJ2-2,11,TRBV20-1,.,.,CSASRGGELFF,TGCAGTGCTAGTAGAGGAGGGGAGCTGTTTTTT
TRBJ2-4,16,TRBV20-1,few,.,CSASLVASLAKNIQYF,TGCAGTGCTAGTCTTGTCGCTAGCCTAGCCAAAAACATTCAGTACTTC
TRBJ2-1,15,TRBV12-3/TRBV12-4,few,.,CASSLGRYLYNEQFF,TGTGCCAGCAGTTTGGGTCGATATCTCTACAATGAGCAGTTCTTC
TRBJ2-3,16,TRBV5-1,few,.,CASSTQPTDFTDTQYF,TGCGCCAGCAGCACCCAACCGACAGACTTTACAGATACGCAGTATTTT
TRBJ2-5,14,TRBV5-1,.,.,CASSLGSREETQYF,TGCGCCAGCAGCTTGGGGTCACGCGAAGAGACCCAGTACTTC